These 24 T cell receptor beta chains were sequenced from one sample in a study of blood T cell repertoires in COVID-19. Only in-frame clones appear in the TCRdb table, and some are missing; sequencing was by immunoSEQ multiplex PCR. The table has fewer than 150,000 clones, approximately 77% seen once; the top ten hold about a fifth. Sequenced sample: peripheral blood. These receptors were collected from an elderly man with acute or convalescent COVID-19.

J is TRBJ2-7 and V is TRBV5-6, with 8 nucleotides matching TRBD1. This CDR3 comprises 14 residues. After removal of 5 bases from V and 0 bases from J, the junction contained 4 bases not matched to a gene. Germline V lookup: CDR1 SGHDT, CDR2 YYEEEE. The CDR3: CASRLTGASYEQYF. In nucleotides, the CDR3 is TGTGCCAGCAGATTGACAGGGGCCTCCTACGAGCAGTACTTC.

This rearrangement joins TRBV5-1 to TRBJ1-3; a possible D gene is TRBD1 (6 bases). V lost 4 bases to trimming and J lost 0 bases, with 14 bases between them. Germline CDR1 and CDR2: SGHRS and YFSETQ. The CDR3 contains 16 residues. CDR3 DNA sequence: TGCGCCAGCAGCACTGGGACATTTAGCTCTGGAAACACCATATATTTT. Its translation: CASSTGTFSSGNTIYF. Together with reference TRBV5-1 and TRBJ1-3, the CDR3 gives the full variable domain: KAGVTQTPRYLIKTRGQQVTLSCSPISGHRSVSWYQQTPGQGLQFLFEYFSETQRNKGNFPGRFSGRQFSNSRSEMNVSTLELGDSALYLCASSTGTFSSGNTIYFGEGSWLTVV.

The genes are TRBV5-1 and TRBJ1-1, with D maybe TRBD1 (5 bases). There are 14 residues in the CDR3. Trimming removed 4 bases from V and 1 base from J, with 11 bases in between. CDR1 is SGHRS and CDR2 is YFSETQ in the germline V gene. This CDR3 is CASSTVGGNTEAFF. In DNA, the CDR3 is TGCGCCAGCAGCACTGTGGGGGGGAACACTGAAGCTTTCTTT.

This chain uses TRBV10-3 with TRBJ1-2; 8 bases line up with TRBD1. The V gene's germline CDR1 is ENHRY and CDR2 SYGVKD. This CDR3 contains 12 residues. J gave up 2 bases and V 10 bases, and 3 bases lay outside the gene matches. Here the CDR3 DNA reads TGTGCCAGCAGACAGGGGAACTATGGCTACACCTTC. This codes for CASRQGNYGYTF.

This sequence joins TRBV5-4 and TRBJ2-1; the match to TRBD2 covers 10 bases. This CDR3 contains 16 residues. Germline-derived CDR1 and CDR2 are SGHNT and YYREEE (reference sequence). Trimming cost V 0 bases and J 5 bases; bases outside gene matches: 5. The CDR3 sequence: CASSLASGGANNEQFF. The CDR3 DNA is TGTGCCAGCAGCTTGGCGAGCGGGGGGGCCAACAATGAGCAGTTCTTC.

The chain couples TRBV6-5 to TRBJ2-3; weak D call: TRBD2 (7 bases). Trimming removed 6 bases from V and 7 bases from J, with 17 bases in between. The CDR3 length is 14 residues. CDR1 is MNHEY, CDR2 SVGAGI, per germline. The CDR3 bases are TGTGCCAGCAGGGTTTTCGGGGGGCCTAATACGCAGTATTTT. Translating gives CASRVFGGPNTQYF.

This chain connects TRBV5-6 to TRBJ2-7; 7 nucleotides align to TRBD1. V trimming: 0 bases; J trimming: 3 bases; junction bases outside the gene matches: 18. The CDR3 is made up of 19 amino acids. The germline V gene has CDR1 SGHDT and CDR2 YYEEEE. CDR3 loop: CASSLVVAKTPQGNYEQYF. CDR3 nucleotides: TGTGCCAGCAGCTTGGTCGTGGCCAAAACCCCACAGGGGAACTACGAGCAGTACTTC.

Here the CDR3 reads CASSPSIGGVGKNTEAFF. The CDR3 DNA reads as TGTGCCAGCTCACCATCGATAGGGGGTGTAGGGAAGAACACTGAAGCTTTCTTT. This chain links TRBV18 with TRBJ1-1; tentatively, D is TRBD1 (6 bases). The CDR3 is made up of 18 amino acids. Germline-derived CDR1 and CDR2 are KGHSH and LQKENI. Trimming left V 2 bases short and J 1 base short, with 20 bases between.

At least ten counts were recorded for this clone. The chain joins TRBV6-1 to TRBJ1-6, with a tentative D call TRBD1 (6 bases). Trimming pared 3 bases from V and 6 bases from J, leaving 21 bases between. In germline, CDR1 is MNHNS, CDR2 SASEGT. The CDR3 is made up of 18 amino acids. The CDR3 coding sequence is TGTGCCAGCAGTGACCTGACGACGCTACAGGGATCTAATTCACCCCTCCACTTT. Amino acids: CASSDLTTLQGSNSPLHF.

The V call is TRBV10-3, the J call TRBJ1-5; tentative D call: TRBD1 (5 bases). The V gene lost 8 bases and the J gene lost 6 bases, with 17 bases spanning the gap. The CDR3 covers 14 residues. Germline V lookup: CDR1 ENHRY, CDR2 SYGVKD. The CDR3, as DNA: TGTGCCATCCAACAGGCGGGGGTTGGTCAGCCCCAGCATTTT. This translates into CAIQQAGVGQPQHF.

The V gene is TRBV7-9, the J gene TRBJ1-2, with D perhaps TRBD1 (5 bases). Between the trimmed V and J ends, which lost 10 bases and 0 bases, there was a span of 12 bases. CDR1 is SEHNR and CDR2 is FQNEAQ in the germline V gene (reference sequence). CDR3 length: 13 residues. As DNA, the CDR3 is TGTGCCACTCAGGGTTCCTCTAACTATGGCTACACCTTC. This codes for CATQGSSNYGYTF.

This clone was recorded a few times. The chain recombines TRBV27 with TRBJ2-6, with a weak D call TRBD1 (5 bases). The germline V gene encodes CDR1 MNHEY and CDR2 SMNVEV (reference sequence). Trimming took off 3 bases at V and 2 bases at J, with 8 bases between the two ends. There are 15 residues in the CDR3. This CDR3 is CASSFTGTGANVLTF. CDR3 nucleotide sequence: TGTGCCAGCAGTTTCACAGGTACTGGGGCCAACGTCCTGACTTTC.

The V call is TRBV18, the J call TRBJ2-2, with TRBD1 matching over 8 bases. From germline, CDR1 is KGHSH and CDR2 LQKENI. Losses at the gene ends were 4 bases for V and 0 bases for J; bases not matched to a gene: 4. The CDR3 loop spans 16 amino acids. In nucleotides, the CDR3 is TGTGCCAGCTCACAACAGGGGGTTTCGAACACCGGGGAGCTGTTTTTT. This encodes CASSQQGVSNTGELFF.

The chain's CDR3 is CASSISTGVTEAFF. As DNA, the CDR3 is TGTGCCAGCAGCATATCGACAGGGGTAACTGAAGCTTTCTTT. The chain uses TRBV6-6 and TRBJ1-1; 8 bases align to TRBD1. This CDR3 contains 14 residues. Germline CDR1 MNHNY, CDR2 SVGAGI (reference sequence). V gave up 6 bases and J gave up 5 bases; unmatched junction bases: 8.

DNA of the CDR3: TGTGCCAGTAGTACGATTCCGGGACAACCCAACACCGGGGAGCTGTTTTTT. Residues: CASSTIPGQPNTGELFF. The chain carries TRBV19 and TRBJ2-2; a possible D gene is TRBD1 (6 bases). V was pared by 4 bases and J by 2 bases, with 17 bases between. This CDR3 is built from 17 residues. Germline CDR1 and CDR2: LNHDA and SQIVND (reference sequence). Combining the CDR3 with reference TRBV19 and TRBJ2-2 gives the whole variable domain DGGITQSPKYLFRKEGQNVTLSCEQNLNHDAMYWYRQDPGQGLRLIYYSQIVNDFQKGDIAEGYSVSREKKESFPLTVTSAQKNPTAFYLCASSTIPGQPNTGELFFGEGSRLTVL.

The chain links TRBV19 to TRBJ1-1; D may be TRBD1 (5 bases). The V end lost 7 bases, the J end lost 2 bases, and 14 bases lay between the germline ends. There are 14 residues in the CDR3. Germline V gene lookup returns CDR1 LNHDA and CDR2 SQIVND (reference sequence). The CDR3 DNA follows: TGTGCCAGTAATGGGGGGGAAGAAAACACTGAAGCTTTCTTT. Amino acids: CASNGGEENTEAFF.

This clone was counted a few times. The chain has TRBV5-1 and TRBJ2-3; possibly TRBD1 for D (6 bases). The CDR3 has 16 amino acids. V lost 0 bases, J lost 0 bases, and 11 bases lay in between. Germline loops: CDR1 SGHRS, CDR2 YFSETQ. CDR3 sequence: CASSLALRGSTDTQYF. The CDR3 DNA is TGCGCCAGCAGCTTGGCCCTCAGGGGAAGCACAGATACGCAGTATTTT. Complete variable domain (other parts from reference TRBV5-1 and TRBJ2-3): KAGVTQTPRYLIKTRGQQVTLSCSPISGHRSVSWYQQTPGQGLQFLFEYFSETQRNKGNFPGRFSGRQFSNSRSEMNVSTLELGDSALYLCASSLALRGSTDTQYFGPGTRLTVL.

The rearrangement uses TRBV5-1 and TRBJ1-3; 10 bases match TRBD1. The CDR3 contains 16 residues. The V and J ends lost 2 bases and 2 bases, in that order; junction bases with no gene match: 4. Looked up from germline, CDR1 is SGHRS and CDR2 is YFSETQ. This chain's CDR3 is CASSLEGTGAGNTIYF. CDR3 DNA sequence: TGCGCCAGCAGCTTAGAGGGGACAGGGGCTGGAAACACCATATATTTT.

The chain uses TRBV2 and TRBJ2-5, with D perhaps matching TRBD1 (5 bases). The CDR3 sequence is 13 residues long. Trimming removed 2 bases from V and 1 base from J, with 5 bases in between. Germline CDR1 SNHLY, CDR2 FYNNEI. Written as DNA, the CDR3 is TGTGCCAGCAGTGAAAGGGGCCAAGAGACCCAGTACTTC. Its protein is CASSERGQETQYF.

This clone was seen a single time. The V call is TRBV18, the J call TRBJ1-5; 8 bases align to TRBD1. Germline V gene sequence: CDR1 KGHSH, CDR2 LQKENI. This CDR3 is 16 amino acids long. Trimming cost V 6 bases and J 7 bases; bases outside gene matches: 14. CDR3 nucleotides: TGTGCCAGCTCCTTCGGGGCAGGGGGCGCGGGCCAGCCCCAGCATTTT. As protein: CASSFGAGGAGQPQHF.

The V and J genes are TRBV27 and TRBJ2-5, with 11 bases identical to TRBD1. Germline V gene lookup returns CDR1 MNHEY and CDR2 SMNVEV (reference sequence). This CDR3 contains 15 residues. The V and J ends lost 6 bases and 5 bases, in that order; junction bases with no gene match: 8. The CDR3 loop reads CASRPWGDRGETQYF. The CDR3 region has the DNA TGTGCCAGCAGGCCCTGGGGGGACAGGGGGGAGACCCAGTACTTC.

This chain connects TRBV5-1 to TRBJ2-1, with TRBD2 identical over 8 bases. CDR3 length: 15 amino acids. The germline gives CDR1 SGHRS, CDR2 YFSETQ. J was trimmed by 5 bases and V by 1 base; bases with no gene match: 5. CDR3 sequence: CASSLQAGANNEQFF. The CDR3 DNA reads as TGCGCCAGCAGCTTGCAAGCGGGGGCTAACAATGAGCAGTTCTTC.

The V call is TRBV19, the J call TRBJ2-3; D might be TRBD1 (5 bases). CDR1 is LNHDA and CDR2 is SQIVND in the germline V gene (reference sequence). This CDR3 is built from 16 residues. V shed 5 bases and J shed 0 bases, with 15 bases lying between them. For the CDR3, the DNA is TGTGCCAGTAGTGAAAAGACAGCAGCTAGCACAGATACGCAGTATTTT. Translation gives CASSEKTAASTDTQYF.

This clone was counted only a few times. This rearrangement joins TRBV2 to TRBJ2-5, with TRBD1 as a possible D gene (6 bases). The ends were cut back, 7 bases at V and 1 base at J, with 16 bases in the middle. The germline V gene encodes CDR1 SNHLY and CDR2 FYNNEI. The CDR3 totals 15 residues. In DNA, the CDR3 is TGTGCCAGCACCGAACAGGGTAGAGGCCAAGAGACCCAGTACTTC. Protein: CASTEQGRGQETQYF.